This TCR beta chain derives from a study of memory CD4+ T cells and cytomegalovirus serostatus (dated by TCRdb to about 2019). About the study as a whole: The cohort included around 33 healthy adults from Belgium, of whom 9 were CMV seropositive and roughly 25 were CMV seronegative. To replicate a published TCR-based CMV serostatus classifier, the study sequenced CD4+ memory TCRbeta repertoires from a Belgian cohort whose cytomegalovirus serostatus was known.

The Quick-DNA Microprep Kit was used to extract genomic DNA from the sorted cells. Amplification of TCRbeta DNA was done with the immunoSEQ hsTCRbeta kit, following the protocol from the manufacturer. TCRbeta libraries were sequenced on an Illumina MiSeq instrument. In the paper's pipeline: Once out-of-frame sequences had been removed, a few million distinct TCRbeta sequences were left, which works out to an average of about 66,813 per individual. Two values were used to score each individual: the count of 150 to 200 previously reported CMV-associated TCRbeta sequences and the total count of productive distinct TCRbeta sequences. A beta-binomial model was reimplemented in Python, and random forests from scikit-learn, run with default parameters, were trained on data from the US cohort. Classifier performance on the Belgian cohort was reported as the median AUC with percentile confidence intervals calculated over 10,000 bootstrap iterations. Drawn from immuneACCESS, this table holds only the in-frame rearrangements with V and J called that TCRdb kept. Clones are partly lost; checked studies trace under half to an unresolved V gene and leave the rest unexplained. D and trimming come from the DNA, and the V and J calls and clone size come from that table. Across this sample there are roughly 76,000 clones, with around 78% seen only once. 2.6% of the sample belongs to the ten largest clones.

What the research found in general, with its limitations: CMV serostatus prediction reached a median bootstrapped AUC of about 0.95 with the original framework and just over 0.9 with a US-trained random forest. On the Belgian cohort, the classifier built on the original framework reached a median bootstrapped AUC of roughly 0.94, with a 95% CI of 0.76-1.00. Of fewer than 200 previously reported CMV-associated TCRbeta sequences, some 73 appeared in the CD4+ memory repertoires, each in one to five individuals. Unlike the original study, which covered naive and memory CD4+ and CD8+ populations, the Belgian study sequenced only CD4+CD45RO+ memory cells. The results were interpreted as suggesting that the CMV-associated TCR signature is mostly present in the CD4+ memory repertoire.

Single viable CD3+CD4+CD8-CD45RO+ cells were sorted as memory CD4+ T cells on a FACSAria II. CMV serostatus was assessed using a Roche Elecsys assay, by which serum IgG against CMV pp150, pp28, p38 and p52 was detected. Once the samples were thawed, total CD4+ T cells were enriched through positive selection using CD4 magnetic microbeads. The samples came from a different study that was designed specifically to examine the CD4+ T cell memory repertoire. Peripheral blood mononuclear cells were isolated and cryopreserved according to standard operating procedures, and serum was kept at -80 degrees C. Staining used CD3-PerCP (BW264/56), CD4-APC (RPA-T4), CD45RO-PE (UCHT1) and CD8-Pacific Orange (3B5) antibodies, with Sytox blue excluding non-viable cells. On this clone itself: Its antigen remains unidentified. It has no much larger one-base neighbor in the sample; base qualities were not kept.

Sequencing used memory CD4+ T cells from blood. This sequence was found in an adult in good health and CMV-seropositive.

CDR3 protein: CASNPRTGNEQFF. Read as DNA, the sequence is TGCGCCAGCAACCCCCGAACAGGGAATGAGCAGTTCTTC. The chain is made from TRBV5-1 and TRBJ2-1; possibly the D gene is TRBD1, per 6 matching bases. Reading from cysteine to phenylalanine, the CDR3 counts 13 amino acids. Only the CDR3 region is kept as DNA, spanning 39 bases read in frame from base 1. CDR1 and CDR2 are read off the germline V gene as SGHRS and YFSETQ. Trimming at the junction amounts to 6 bases on V and 7 bases on J, and the germline ends lie 14 bases apart.